These T cell receptor beta chains were read from a single sample in a study of cytomegalovirus exposure and HLA in healthy donors. TCRdb's copy holds only in-frame clones and misses some; the assay was immunoSEQ multiplex PCR. This sample has a few hundred thousand clones, with about four fifths found just once. The sequenced sample was PBMCs. The receptors were gathered from a man younger than 40 in good health and CMV-seronegative. Each CDR3 is given without its conserved first and last residue. A D gene is named only where the DNA matches it firmly.

v_call	d_call	j_call	cdr3_aa
TRBV7-9	TRBD1	TRBJ1-5	ASSLTGDSNQPQH
TRBV18	-	TRBJ2-5	ASSPLQGQETQY
TRBV9	-	TRBJ1-1	ASSVGQFGPLVTEAF
TRBV7-2	-	TRBJ1-6	ASSLGGQINSPLH
TRBV4-1	TRBD1	TRBJ1-1	ASSQSPGQGADTEAF
TRBV28	TRBD1	TRBJ1-2	ASSLRDRGLFYGYT
TRBV2	TRBD2	TRBJ2-1	ASSERSLAGLTYNEQF
TRBV28	-	TRBJ1-3	ASSWTNSGNTIY
TRBV7-6	-	TRBJ2-1	ASSPHVGNEQF
TRBV28	-	TRBJ2-5	ASSSSPALGHQETQY
TRBV14	-	TRBJ1-1	ASSLEGNTEAF
TRBV14	-	TRBJ2-6	ASSQDTTADSGASVLT
TRBV15	TRBD1	TRBJ1-1	ATSSRGLGGTEAF
TRBV19	-	TRBJ2-7	ASSSSFTGPAYEQY
TRBV5-6	TRBD1	TRBJ1-2	ASSLRTGWGRDGYT
TRBV5-1	-	TRBJ2-7	ASSLLGGQAAPYEQY
TRBV28	TRBD1	TRBJ2-5	ASSPLRTGEEETQY
TRBV7-4	TRBD1	TRBJ1-5	ASSLFPPRDRDSNQPQH
TRBV7-7	TRBD1	TRBJ2-1	ASSSRTGGDEQF
TRBV29-1	-	TRBJ2-7	SVEPRDSYEQY
TRBV2	-	TRBJ1-2	ASSGQGGIHGYT
TRBV7-8	TRBD2	TRBJ2-2	AIPLWGKGLAGGANTGELF
TRBV11-2	TRBD1	TRBJ2-5	ASSTRDRGAGETQY
TRBV7-9	TRBD2	TRBJ2-1	ASSLRVGGTVDEQF
TRBV11-2	TRBD1	TRBJ1-2	ASSSDRDRVPIYGYT
TRBV28	TRBD2	TRBJ2-1	ASSLQLAGGNNEQF
TRBV5-1	TRBD1	TRBJ2-5	ASSPGTDHLETQY
TRBV7-9	TRBD1	TRBJ2-7	ASSSRGREQY
TRBV7-2	-	TRBJ2-3	ASSVSGPDTQY
TRBV11-2	TRBD1	TRBJ1-4	ASSLDSSRGNEKLF
TRBV6-5	TRBD1	TRBJ1-3	ASSLSTGRGNTIY
TRBV19	TRBD1	TRBJ1-2	ASSKTGTGTTNYGYT
TRBV7-3	-	TRBJ2-7	APLLHSPYEQY
TRBV18	-	TRBJ1-1	ASSPQGVDTEAF
TRBV6-5	TRBD1	TRBJ2-7	ASRAGTGVHEQY
TRBV9	-	TRBJ2-7	ASSQSTVTYEQY
TRBV7-9	-	TRBJ1-5	ASSLDYQPQH
TRBV5-1	TRBD1	TRBJ2-2	ASSSPGQGIGELF
TRBV20-1	TRBD1	TRBJ1-2	RPGQGAQT
TRBV5-1	-	TRBJ1-2	ASSLGQLYGYT
TRBV6-1	TRBD2	TRBJ2-7	ASSESGGDYEQY
TRBV9	TRBD1	TRBJ1-3	ASSAGFDRADSGNTIY
TRBV7-2	TRBD2	TRBJ2-5	ASSLGLAGRETQY
TRBV2	TRBD1	TRBJ2-2	ASTATGGTGELF
TRBV12-1	-	TRBJ1-1	ASSLIGGGTEAF
TRBV2	TRBD1	TRBJ1-1	ASSTGQGHTEAF
TRBV6-6	-	TRBJ1-3	ASSYGGSSGNTIY
TRBV6-5	TRBD1	TRBJ1-6	ATHGGTDSPLH
TRBV5-1	TRBD1	TRBJ2-7	ASSGRDRGTYEQY
TRBV9	TRBD1	TRBJ1-2	ASSVGGQGVYGYT
TRBV5-1	-	TRBJ1-2	ASSLAAADNYGYT
TRBV5-1	TRBD1	TRBJ1-4	ASSLVQGAGKLF
TRBV6-6	TRBD2	TRBJ2-3	ASSAGGVKDTQY
TRBV5-4	-	TRBJ2-1	ASSSEGHLYNEQF
TRBV7-6	-	TRBJ2-7	ASSLSRQY
TRBV7-2	-	TRBJ2-7	ASSLAGSVAYEQY
TRBV11-2	TRBD2	TRBJ2-3	ASSPRVAGMTDTQY
TRBV29-1	TRBD1	TRBJ2-6	SVGTGGRGASVLT
TRBV9	TRBD2	TRBJ2-3	ASSVGSGASTDTQY